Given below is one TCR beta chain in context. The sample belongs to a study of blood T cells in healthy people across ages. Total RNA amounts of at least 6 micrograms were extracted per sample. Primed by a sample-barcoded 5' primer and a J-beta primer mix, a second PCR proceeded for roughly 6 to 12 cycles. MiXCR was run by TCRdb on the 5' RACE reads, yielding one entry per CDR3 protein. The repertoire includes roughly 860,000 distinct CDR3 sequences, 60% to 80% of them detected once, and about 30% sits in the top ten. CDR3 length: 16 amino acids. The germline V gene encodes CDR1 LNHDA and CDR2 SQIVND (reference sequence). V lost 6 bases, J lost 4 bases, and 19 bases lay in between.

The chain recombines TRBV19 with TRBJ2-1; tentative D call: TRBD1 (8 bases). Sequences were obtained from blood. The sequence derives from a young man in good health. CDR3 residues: CASRPNRGRVYNEQFF. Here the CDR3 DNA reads TGTGCCAGTAGGCCCAACAGGGGGAGGGTTTACAATGAGCAGTTCTTC.